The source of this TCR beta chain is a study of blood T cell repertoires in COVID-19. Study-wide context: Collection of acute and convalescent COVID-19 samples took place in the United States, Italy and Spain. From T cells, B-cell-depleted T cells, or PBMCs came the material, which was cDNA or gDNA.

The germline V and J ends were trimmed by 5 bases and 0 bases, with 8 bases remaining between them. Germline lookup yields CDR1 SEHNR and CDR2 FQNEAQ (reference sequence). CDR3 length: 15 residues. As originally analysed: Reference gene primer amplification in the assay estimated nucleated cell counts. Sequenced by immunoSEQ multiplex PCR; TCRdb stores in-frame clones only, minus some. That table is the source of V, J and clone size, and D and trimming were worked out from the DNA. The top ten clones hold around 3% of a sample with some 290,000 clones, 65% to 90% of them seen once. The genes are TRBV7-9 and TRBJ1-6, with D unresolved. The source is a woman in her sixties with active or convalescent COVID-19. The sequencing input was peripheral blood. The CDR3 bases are TGTGCCAGCAGCCCGAGCCCCTCCTATAATTCACCCCTCCACTTT. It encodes CASSPSPSYNSPLHF.